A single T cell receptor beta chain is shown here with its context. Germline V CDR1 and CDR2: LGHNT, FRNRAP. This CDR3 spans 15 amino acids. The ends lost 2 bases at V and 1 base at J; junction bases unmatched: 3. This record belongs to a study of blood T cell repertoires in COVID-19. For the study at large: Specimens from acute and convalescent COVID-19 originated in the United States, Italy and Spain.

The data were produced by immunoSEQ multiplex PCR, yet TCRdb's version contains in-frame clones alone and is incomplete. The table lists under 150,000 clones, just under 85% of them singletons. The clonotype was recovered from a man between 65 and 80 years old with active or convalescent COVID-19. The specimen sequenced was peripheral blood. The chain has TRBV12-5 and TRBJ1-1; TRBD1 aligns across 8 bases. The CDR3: CASGLWTGSNTEAFF. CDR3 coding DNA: TGTGCTAGTGGTTTGTGGACAGGGTCGAACACTGAAGCTTTCTTT.